One sample yielded the 17 T cell receptor beta chains listed below, sequenced in a study of PD-1 blockade in classical Hodgkin lymphoma. TCRdb keeps only in-frame clones here, not all; method: immunoSEQ multiplex PCR. This table holds fewer than 25,000 clones, nearly 80% found once. All patients experienced relapse after autologous stem cell transplantation, and brentuximab vedotin exposure was variable. Specimen: peripheral blood mononuclear cells (PBMCs), collected at baseline. The receptors derive from a human donor with classical Hodgkin lymphoma.

The chain uses TRBV7-9 and TRBJ1-2; 9 bases are shared with TRBD1. The CDR3 is made up of 16 amino acids. Trimming took 1 base from V and 4 from J; bases not matched to a gene: 7. The germline gives CDR1 SEHNR, CDR2 FQNEAQ (reference sequence). CDR3 loop: CASSLVMQGQGYGYTF. As DNA, the CDR3 is TGTGCCAGCAGCTTAGTTATGCAGGGACAGGGCTATGGCTACACCTTC. Full variable domain (rest looked up from reference TRBV7-9 and TRBJ1-2): DTGVSQNPRHKITKRGQNVTFRCDPISEHNRLYWYRQTLGQGPEFLTYFQNEAQLEKSRLLSDRFSAERPKGSFSTLEIQRTEQGDSAMYLCASSLVMQGQGYGYTFGSGTRLTVV.

The chain has TRBV2 and TRBJ2-3; D might be TRBD1 (5 bases). With 4 bases removed from V and 4 bases from J, the gap between germline ends came to 9 bases. Germline CDR1 SNHLY, CDR2 FYNNEI. The CDR3 contains 13 residues. The CDR3 nucleotides read TGTGCCAGCAGTGTTAGCAGGGCAGATACGCAGTATTTT. Its translation: CASSVSRADTQYF.

The chain couples TRBV2 to TRBJ2-7; TRBD2 matches at 10 bases. The trim removed 10 bases at V and 0 bases at J, leaving 15 bases unmatched. CDR1 is SNHLY, CDR2 FYNNEI, per germline. CDR3 length: 17 residues. CDR3 sequence (DNA): TGTGCCACCGTCTCTCCTAGCGGGGGAGGCGGCTCCTACGAGCAGTACTTC. Encoded protein: CATVSPSGGGGSYEQYF.

The chain employs TRBV7-6 and TRBJ2-1; no clear D. This CDR3 has 15 amino acids. Looked up from germline, CDR1 is SGHVS and CDR2 is FNYEAQ. Trimming stripped 2 bases from V and 7 bases from J, with 15 bases between. CDR3 protein: CASSLFRASLNEQFF. CDR3 DNA sequence: TGTGCCAGCAGCTTATTTAGGGCCTCCTTAAATGAGCAGTTCTTC. Full variable domain (remainder filled in from reference TRBV7-6 and TRBJ2-1): GAGVSQSPRYKVTKRGQDVALRCDPISGHVSLYWYRQALGQGPEFLTYFNYEAQQDKSGLPNDRFSAERPEGSISTLTIQRTEQRDSAMYRCASSLFRASLNEQFFGPGTRLTVL.

The chain uses TRBV6-4 and TRBJ2-3, with a possible D match to TRBD2 (6 bases). The CDR3 is 15 amino acids. CDR1 and CDR2 (germline): MRHNA, SNTAGT. Between the trimmed V and J ends, which lost 8 bases and 1 base, there was a span of 16 bases. The CDR3 reads CASRKEGSGTDTQYF. The CDR3 coding sequence is TGTGCCAGCCGGAAGGAGGGTTCTGGCACAGATACGCAGTATTTT.

The rearrangement links TRBV18 to TRBJ2-1; possibly TRBD1 or TRBD2 for D (5 bases each). Germline CDR1 reads KGHSH; CDR2 reads LQKENI. The CDR3 loop spans 13 amino acids. V was cut by 5 bases and J by 5 bases, with 10 bases left in between. CDR3 loop: CASSTLGDNEQFF. The CDR3 bases are TGTGCCAGCTCAACGTTGGGGGACAATGAGCAGTTCTTC.

The V call is TRBV4-1, the J call TRBJ2-3; D is possibly TRBD1 (6 bases). Germline loops: CDR1 MGHRA, CDR2 YSYEKL. V was cut by 5 bases and J by 0 bases, with 9 bases left in between. This CDR3 comprises 14 residues. The CDR3 loop is CASSYRDSTDTQYF. In nucleotides, the CDR3 is TGCGCCAGCAGCTACAGGGATAGCACAGATACGCAGTATTTT.

V gene TRBV7-9 combines with J gene TRBJ1-3, with TRBD1 matching 10 bases. The CDR3 sequence is 17 residues long. Germline CDR1 and CDR2: SEHNR and FQNEAQ (reference sequence). V shed 6 bases and J 0 bases; nucleotides not matched to a gene: 8. The CDR3 spells CASRSWGTGDSGNTIYF. CDR3 in DNA: TGTGCCAGCAGATCCTGGGGGACAGGGGACTCTGGAAACACCATATATTTT.

The rearrangement links TRBV7-2 to TRBJ2-3, with TRBD1 as a possible D gene (7 bases). Germline V gene sequence: CDR1 SGHTA, CDR2 FQGNSA. This CDR3 has 14 amino acids. Deletions cut 7 bases from V and 5 bases from J, with 16 bases between. CDR3 amino acids: CASTSRRGQDTQYF. The CDR3 DNA reads as TGTGCCAGCACCTCACGGAGGGGGCAAGATACGCAGTATTTT.

This chain uses TRBV10-3 with TRBJ2-3; TRBD2 matches 11 bases. J gave up 6 bases and V 6 bases, and 8 bases lay outside the gene matches. Germline V gene lookup returns CDR1 ENHRY and CDR2 SYGVKD. The CDR3 contains 15 residues. CDR3 loop: CAIRSLAGGQDTQYF. In DNA form, the CDR3 reads TGTGCCATCAGATCCCTAGCGGGGGGCCAGGATACGCAGTATTTT.

The CDR3 DNA reads TGTGCCAGCAGCCAGGGCCTCTTGGATGGCTACACCTTC. It codes for CASSQGLLDGYTF. V and J are TRBV7-2 and TRBJ1-2; the D gene is possibly TRBD1 (5 bases). The germline CDR1 and CDR2 sequences are SGHTA and FQGNSA. The CDR3 loop spans 13 amino acids. The V end was cut by 5 bases, the J end by 6 bases, with 13 bases between. Variable domain in full (rest from reference TRBV7-2 and TRBJ1-2): GAGVSQSPSNKVTEKGKDVELRCDPISGHTALYWYRQSLGQGLEFLIYFQGNSAPDKSGLPSDRFSAERTGGSVSTLTIQRTQQEDSAVYLCASSQGLLDGYTFGSGTRLTVV.

This chain uses TRBV7-2 with TRBJ2-2; either TRBD1 or TRBD2 may fit D (5 bases each). Trimming stripped 5 bases from V and 2 bases from J, with 15 bases between. Germline V lookup: CDR1 SGHTA, CDR2 FQGNSA. The CDR3 loop spans 16 amino acids. This CDR3 is CASSPHRGINTGELFF. The CDR3 nucleotides are TGTGCCAGCAGCCCCCACCGGGGCATAAACACCGGGGAGCTGTTTTTT.

The chain is built from TRBV2 and TRBJ1-6, with D unresolved. The V end was cut by 4 bases, the J end by 7 bases, with 17 bases between. CDR3 size: 16 residues. Germline V CDR1 and CDR2: SNHLY, FYNNEI. The CDR3 sequence: CASSVIGRRQNSPLHF. CDR3 sequence (DNA): TGTGCCAGCAGTGTAATTGGTAGGAGGCAGAATTCACCCCTCCACTTT.

The chain recombines TRBV5-1 with TRBJ2-1; D unresolved. Trimming pared 4 bases from V and 5 bases from J, leaving 16 bases between. The CDR3 has 15 amino acids. Germline values: CDR1 SGHRS, CDR2 YFSETQ. CDR3: CASSVPLRLDNEQFF. CDR3 nucleotides: TGCGCCAGCAGCGTACCACTAAGGCTTGACAATGAGCAGTTCTTC.

The chain joins TRBV28 to TRBJ2-4; 7 nucleotides agree with TRBD1. In germline, CDR1 is MDHEN, CDR2 SYDVKM. V gave up 7 bases and J gave up 7 bases; unmatched junction bases: 13. The CDR3 spans 15 residues. The CDR3 reads CASNEPGGVNNIQYF. The CDR3, as DNA: TGTGCCAGCAACGAACCAGGGGGTGTAAATAACATTCAGTACTTC.

The rearrangement uses TRBV5-1 and TRBJ2-5; a weak D match, TRBD1 (6 bases). Trimming pared 0 bases from V and 6 bases from J, leaving 12 bases between. The CDR3 totals 14 residues. Germline V gene data show CDR1 as SGHRS and CDR2 as YFSETQ. CDR3 in amino acids: CASSLAWDIQTQYF. In DNA form, the CDR3 reads TGCGCCAGCAGCTTGGCGTGGGACATCCAGACCCAGTACTTC. Complete variable domain (other parts from reference TRBV5-1 and TRBJ2-5): KAGVTQTPRYLIKTRGQQVTLSCSPISGHRSVSWYQQTPGQGLQFLFEYFSETQRNKGNFPGRFSGRQFSNSRSEMNVSTLELGDSALYLCASSLAWDIQTQYFGPGTRLLVL.

The chain joins TRBV4-3 to TRBJ2-2; perhaps TRBD1 as D (6 bases). This CDR3 is 15 amino acids long. V was trimmed by 0 bases and J by 6 bases, leaving 11 bases between them. CDR1 is LGHNA, CDR2 YSLEER, per germline. The CDR3 bases are TGCGCCAGCAGCCAAGAGGGGGCGTTGGCCGGGGAGCTGTTTTTT. It codes for CASSQEGALAGELFF.